This T cell receptor beta chain was captured by sequencing in a study of CD8+ T cells in alopecia areata. The V segment lost 5 bases and the J segment 8 bases; nucleotides outside the gene matches: 9. This CDR3 spans 14 amino acids. Per germline, CDR1 MNHEY and CDR2 SMNVEV (reference sequence). Reverse transcription of extracted RNA yielded cDNA, which provided the sequencing template. Libraries were prepared by immunoSEQ multiplex PCR; TCRdb keeps only in-frame clonotypes and omits some of them. The sample contains 120,000 or so clones, about two fifths of which appear only once. The source is a human donor with alopecia areata. Sequenced: CD4+ T cells sorted from blood. The gene calls are TRBV27 and TRBJ2-1, with 7 bases identical to TRBD2. The CDR3 nucleotides are TGTGCCAGCAGTCTAGGACTAGATCGCGATGAGCAGTTCTTC. It is translated as CASSLGLDRDEQFF.